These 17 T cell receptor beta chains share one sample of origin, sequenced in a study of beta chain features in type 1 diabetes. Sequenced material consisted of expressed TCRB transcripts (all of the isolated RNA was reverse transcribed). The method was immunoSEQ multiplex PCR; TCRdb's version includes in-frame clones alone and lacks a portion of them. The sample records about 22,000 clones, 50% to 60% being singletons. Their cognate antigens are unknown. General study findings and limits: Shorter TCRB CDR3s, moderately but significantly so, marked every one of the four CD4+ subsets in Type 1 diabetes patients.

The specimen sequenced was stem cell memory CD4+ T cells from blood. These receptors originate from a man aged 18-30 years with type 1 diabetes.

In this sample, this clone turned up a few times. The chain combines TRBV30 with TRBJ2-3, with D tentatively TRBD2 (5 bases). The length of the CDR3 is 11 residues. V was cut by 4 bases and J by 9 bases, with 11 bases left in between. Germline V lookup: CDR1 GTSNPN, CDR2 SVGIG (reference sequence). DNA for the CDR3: TGTGCCTGGACGGCTAGCTTAACGCAGTATTTT. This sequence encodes CAWTASLTQYF.

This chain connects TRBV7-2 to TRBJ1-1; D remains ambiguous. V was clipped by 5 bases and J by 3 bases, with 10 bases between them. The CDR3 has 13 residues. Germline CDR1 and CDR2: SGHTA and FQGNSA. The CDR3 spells CASSRDTDTEAFF. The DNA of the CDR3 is TGTGCCAGCAGCCGCGACACGGACACTGAAGCTTTCTTT.

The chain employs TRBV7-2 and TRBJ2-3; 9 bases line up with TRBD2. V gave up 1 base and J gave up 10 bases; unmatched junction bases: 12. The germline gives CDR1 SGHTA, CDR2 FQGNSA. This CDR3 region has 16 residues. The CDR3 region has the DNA TGTGCCAGCAGCTTAGGGTTTAGCGGGAGTTCTACGGCGCAGTATTTT. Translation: CASSLGFSGSSTAQYF.

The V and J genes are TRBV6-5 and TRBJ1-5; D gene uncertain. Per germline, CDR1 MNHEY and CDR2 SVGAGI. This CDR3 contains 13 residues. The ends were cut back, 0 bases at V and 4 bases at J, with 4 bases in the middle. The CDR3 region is CASSYSRNQPQHF. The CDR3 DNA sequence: TGTGCCAGCAGTTACTCGAGGAATCAGCCCCAGCATTTT.

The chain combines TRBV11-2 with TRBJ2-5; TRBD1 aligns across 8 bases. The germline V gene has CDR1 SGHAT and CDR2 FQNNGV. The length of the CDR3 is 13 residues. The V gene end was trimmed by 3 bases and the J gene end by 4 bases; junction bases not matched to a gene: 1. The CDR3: CASSFGQGETQYF. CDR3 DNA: TGTGCCAGCAGCTTTGGACAGGGAGAGACCCAGTACTTC.

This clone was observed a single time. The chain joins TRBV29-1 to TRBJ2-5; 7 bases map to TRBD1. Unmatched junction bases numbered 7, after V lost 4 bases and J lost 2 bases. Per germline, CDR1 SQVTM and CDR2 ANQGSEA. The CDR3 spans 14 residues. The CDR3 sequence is CSVGGARGQETQYF. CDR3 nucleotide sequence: TGCAGCGTTGGGGGTGCCAGGGGGCAAGAGACCCAGTACTTC.

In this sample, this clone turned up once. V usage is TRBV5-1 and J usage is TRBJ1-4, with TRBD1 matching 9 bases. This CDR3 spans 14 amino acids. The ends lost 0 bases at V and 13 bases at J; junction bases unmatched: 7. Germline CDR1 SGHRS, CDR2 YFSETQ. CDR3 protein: CASSLAGGQGPLFF. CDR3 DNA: TGCGCCAGCAGCTTGGCGGGAGGACAGGGGCCACTGTTTTTT.

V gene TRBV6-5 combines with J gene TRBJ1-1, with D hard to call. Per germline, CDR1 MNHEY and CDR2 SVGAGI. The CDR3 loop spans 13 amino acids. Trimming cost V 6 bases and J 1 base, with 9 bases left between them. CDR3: CASRVTENTEAFF. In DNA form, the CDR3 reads TGTGCCAGCAGGGTTACTGAGAACACTGAAGCTTTCTTT.

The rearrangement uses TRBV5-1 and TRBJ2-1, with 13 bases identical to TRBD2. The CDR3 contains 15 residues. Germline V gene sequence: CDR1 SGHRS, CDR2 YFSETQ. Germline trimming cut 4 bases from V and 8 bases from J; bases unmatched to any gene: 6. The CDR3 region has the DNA TGCGCCAGCAGCGGAGGACTAGCGGGAGTCGATGAGCAGTTCTTC. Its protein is CASSGGLAGVDEQFF.

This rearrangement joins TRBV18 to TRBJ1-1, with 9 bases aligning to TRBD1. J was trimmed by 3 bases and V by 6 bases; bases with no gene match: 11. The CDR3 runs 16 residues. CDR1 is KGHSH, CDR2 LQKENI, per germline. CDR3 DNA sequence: TGTGCCAGCTCCCCCAACAGGGGGCCTGGAGACACTGAAGCTTTCTTT. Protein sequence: CASSPNRGPGDTEAFF.

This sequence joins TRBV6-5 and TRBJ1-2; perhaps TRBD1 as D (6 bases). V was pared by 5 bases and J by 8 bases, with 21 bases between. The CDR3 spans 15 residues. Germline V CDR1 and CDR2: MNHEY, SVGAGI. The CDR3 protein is CASSNPGQSVGGYTF. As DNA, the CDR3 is TGTGCCAGCAGTAACCCCGGACAGTCGGTGGGGGGCTACACCTTC.

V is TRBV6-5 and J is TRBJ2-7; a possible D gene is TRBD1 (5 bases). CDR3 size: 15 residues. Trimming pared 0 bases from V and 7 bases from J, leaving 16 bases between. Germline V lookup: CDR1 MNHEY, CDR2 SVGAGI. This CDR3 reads CASSYSLGGAREQYF. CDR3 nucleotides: TGTGCCAGCAGTTACTCACTGGGTGGGGCTAGGGAGCAGTACTTC.

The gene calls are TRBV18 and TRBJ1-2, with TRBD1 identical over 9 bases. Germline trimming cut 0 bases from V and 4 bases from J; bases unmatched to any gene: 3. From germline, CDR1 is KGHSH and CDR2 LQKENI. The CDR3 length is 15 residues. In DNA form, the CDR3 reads TGTGCCAGCTCACCACCGGACAGGGGTGCCTATGGCTACACCTTC. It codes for CASSPPDRGAYGYTF.

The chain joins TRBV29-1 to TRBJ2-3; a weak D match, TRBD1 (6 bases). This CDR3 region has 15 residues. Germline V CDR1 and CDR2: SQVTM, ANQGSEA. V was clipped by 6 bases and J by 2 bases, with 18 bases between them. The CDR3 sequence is CSVERDIKSTDTQYF. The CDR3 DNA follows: TGCAGCGTCGAACGGGACATAAAGTCCACAGATACGCAGTATTTT.

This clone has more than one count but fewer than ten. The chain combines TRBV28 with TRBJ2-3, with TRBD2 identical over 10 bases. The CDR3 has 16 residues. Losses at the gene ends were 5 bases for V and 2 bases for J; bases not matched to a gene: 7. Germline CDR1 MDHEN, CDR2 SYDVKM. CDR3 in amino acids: CASSQPSGGTTDTQYF. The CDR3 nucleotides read TGTGCCAGCAGTCAACCTAGCGGGGGAACCACAGATACGCAGTATTTT.

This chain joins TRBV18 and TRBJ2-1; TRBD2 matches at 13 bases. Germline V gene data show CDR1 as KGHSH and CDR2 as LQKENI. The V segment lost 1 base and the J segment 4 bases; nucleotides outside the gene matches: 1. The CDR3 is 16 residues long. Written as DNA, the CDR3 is TGTGCCAGCTCACCACAGACTAGCGGGGGGTACAATGAGCAGTTCTTC. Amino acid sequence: CASSPQTSGGYNEQFF.

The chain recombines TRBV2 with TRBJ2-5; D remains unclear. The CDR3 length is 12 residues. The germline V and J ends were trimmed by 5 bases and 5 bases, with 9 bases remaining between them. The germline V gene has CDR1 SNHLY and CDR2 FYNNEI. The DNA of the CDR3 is TGTGCCAGCAGTTTAGAACGGGAGACCCAGTACTTC. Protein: CASSLERETQYF. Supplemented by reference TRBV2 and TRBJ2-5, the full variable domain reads EPEVTQTPSHQVTQMGQEVILRCVPISNHLYFYWYRQILGQKVEFLVSFYNNEISEKSEIFDDQFSVERPDGSNFTLKIRSTKLEDSAMYFCASSLERETQYFGPGTRLLVL.